The 12 T cell receptor beta chains below were found in one sample sequenced in a study of blood T cell repertoires in COVID-19. Some clones are missing from TCRdb's copy, which holds only in-frame ones; the method was immunoSEQ multiplex PCR. Of 320,000 or so clones in the sample, over 70% were seen once. Sequencing was performed on PBMCs or T cells enriched from blood (not recorded which). All receptors come from a young man who had recovered from COVID-19.

CDR3 bases: TGCAGTGCTACTGATCCGGGACAGGCCCTTAGCTCCTATAATTCACCCCTCCACTTT. This sequence encodes CSATDPGQALSSYNSPLHF. The chain employs TRBV20-1 and TRBJ1-6; TRBD1 aligns across 8 bases. After removal of 4 bases from V and 0 bases from J, the junction contained 14 bases not matched to a gene. The CDR3 sequence is 19 residues long. Germline CDR1 reads DFQATT; CDR2 reads SNEGSKA (reference sequence).

This chain connects TRBV21-1 to TRBJ2-7; the table's D gene call, TRBD1, was not cross checked with the DNA. TRBV21-1 is a known pseudogene. The CDR3 sequence is 18 residues long. The CDR3 region has the DNA TGTGCCAGCAGCAAAAGTAAATCCGACAGGGGGCCATCCTACGAGCAGTACTTC. Protein sequence: CASSKSKSDRGPSYEQYF.

V is TRBV19 and J is TRBJ1-5; 9 nucleotides agree with TRBD1. The CDR3 extends over 15 amino acids. The junction had 1 base not matched to a gene; V was cut back by 4 bases and J by 0 bases. Germline V gene sequence: CDR1 LNHDA, CDR2 SQIVND (reference sequence). The CDR3 DNA sequence: TGTGCCAGTAGTAAGGACAGGGGTAGCAATCAGCCCCAGCATTTT. Translating it yields CASSKDRGSNQPQHF.

This chain uses TRBV27 with TRBJ2-1; D gene ambiguous. V lost 0 bases, J lost 0 bases, and 9 bases lay in between. The CDR3 consists of 16 residues. Looked up from germline, CDR1 is MNHEY and CDR2 is SMNVEV (reference sequence). CDR3 sequence reads: CASSLSLPSSYNEQFF. The CDR3 nucleotides are TGTGCCAGCAGTTTATCGTTACCCAGCTCCTACAATGAGCAGTTCTTC.

The V call is TRBV30, the J call TRBJ2-7; the D gene is possibly TRBD1 (6 bases). CDR1 GTSNPN and CDR2 SVGIG come from the germline V gene (reference sequence). V gave up 0 bases and J gave up 12 bases, with 24 bases separating them. The CDR3 is 15 residues long. CDR3 sequence: CAWSVPQTGALRRYF. CDR3 nucleotides: TGTGCCTGGAGTGTACCCCAGACAGGAGCCCTACGTCGGTACTTC.

This sequence joins TRBV5-4 and TRBJ1-3, with 7 bases matching TRBD1. The CDR3 consists of 16 residues. J was trimmed by 4 bases and V by 2 bases; bases with no gene match: 9. The germline gives CDR1 SGHNT, CDR2 YYREEE (reference sequence). The CDR3 region has the DNA TGTGCCAGCAGCTTTAGACAGGGAGGTCCCGGAAACACCATATATTTT. It translates to CASSFRQGGPGNTIYF.

The CDR3 loop is CASSLQGTLVNEQFF. CDR3 in DNA: TGTGCCAGCAGCTTACAGGGGACCCTAGTTAATGAGCAGTTCTTC. V is TRBV7-9 and J is TRBJ2-1; D is perhaps TRBD1 (6 bases). From germline, CDR1 is SEHNR and CDR2 FQNEAQ (reference sequence). The CDR3 contains 15 residues. Trimming left V 2 bases short and J 7 bases short, with 15 bases between.

The chain joins TRBV28 to TRBJ2-5, with D maybe TRBD1 (6 bases). Germline lookup yields CDR1 MDHEN and CDR2 SYDVKM. The CDR3 is 16 amino acids. V was clipped by 2 bases and J by 3 bases, with 16 bases between them. CDR3 in amino acids: CASSLETGTPKETQYF. For the CDR3, the DNA is TGTGCCAGCAGTTTAGAGACAGGAACTCCAAAAGAGACCCAGTACTTC.

V is TRBV6-2 or TRBV6-3 and J is TRBJ2-7; 10 nucleotides match TRBD1. Losses at the gene ends were 5 bases for V and 1 base for J; bases not matched to a gene: 8. Germline assignment: CDR1 MNHEY and CDR2 SVGEGT. The CDR3 has 16 amino acids. The CDR3 DNA reads TGTGCCAGCAGTGGATCTCCGGGACAGGGGTCCTACGAGCAGTACTTC. Translation: CASSGSPGQGSYEQYF.

This chain joins TRBV25-1 and TRBJ2-3; D ambiguous. Trimming cost V 3 bases and J 2 bases, with 9 bases left between them. The germline gives CDR1 MGHDK, CDR2 SYGVNS. The CDR3 length is 14 residues. The CDR3 loop reads CASSEQASTDTQYF. The CDR3 DNA reads TGTGCCAGCAGTGAGCAGGCCTCCACAGATACGCAGTATTTT.

Here the CDR3 reads CASSRVTSGGHNEQFF. CDR3 sequence (DNA): TGTGCCAGTAGCAGAGTTACTAGCGGGGGACACAATGAGCAGTTCTTC. The V call is TRBV19, the J call TRBJ2-1, with 11 bases identical to TRBD2. The J segment lost 5 bases and the V segment lost 6 bases, leaving 9 bases of the junction unmatched. Germline lookup yields CDR1 LNHDA and CDR2 SQIVND (reference sequence). The CDR3 runs 16 residues.

This clone is a singleton in its sample. The rearrangement joins TRBV2 to TRBJ1-2; 7 bases agree with TRBD1. CDR1 and CDR2 (germline): SNHLY, FYNNEI. The ends lost 8 bases at V and 2 bases at J; junction bases unmatched: 8. This CDR3 has 14 amino acids. This chain's CDR3 is CASRPQGQNYGYTF. CDR3 in DNA: TGTGCCAGCCGTCCCCAGGGACAGAACTATGGCTACACCTTC.